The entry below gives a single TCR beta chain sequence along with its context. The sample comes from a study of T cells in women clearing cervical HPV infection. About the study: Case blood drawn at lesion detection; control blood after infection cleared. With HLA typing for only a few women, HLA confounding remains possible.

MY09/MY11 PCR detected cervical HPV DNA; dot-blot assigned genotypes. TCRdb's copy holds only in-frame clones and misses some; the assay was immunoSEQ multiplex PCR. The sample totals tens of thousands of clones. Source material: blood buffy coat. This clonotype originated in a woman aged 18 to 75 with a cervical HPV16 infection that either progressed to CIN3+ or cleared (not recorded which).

The CDR3 protein is CASRDSGGVYEQYF. The part of the CDR3 DNA that was read is TGTGCCAGCAGGGACAGCGGGGGGGTCTACGAG. The V and J genes are TRBV12-3 or TRBV12-4 and TRBJ2-7, with 10 bases fitting TRBD2. With the read ending 3 residues before the CDR3 end, the germline J gene is used to fill in that end. V shed 6 bases, J shed 3 bases, and the junction held 5 bases outside the gene matches. The CDR3 spans 14 residues.